This entry concerns a single T cell receptor beta chain. This clonotype was counted ten times or more. The antigen this receptor binds is unknown. Base qualities were left out, and no much larger clone turns up one base away. Reads for this sample came from an Illumina HiSeq 1500. In-frame beta chains were kept once TCRdb had trimmed the public reads at Q25 with fastp and called clones with MiXCR. When rows share a CDR3 protein, they turn into one entry using the most common DNA and genes. The sample table shows roughly 250,000 distinct CDR3 sequences, and 9% to 15% are seen once. Clones ranked in the top ten supply 1.5% to 2% of the sample. The data were obtained in a study of T cell repertoires in cytomegalovirus infection (dated by TCRdb to the late 2010s). With respect to the entire study: Donor HLA type was relevant to the analysis, because carriage of CMV infection together with the matching HLA type was indicated by public TCR beta signatures. On the study overall, not on this receptor specifically: Cumulative frequency of public TCR beta family members discriminated carriers of CMV infection plus the relevant HLA type in this cohort and an independent approximately 370-donor cohort. The ex vivo response was dominated by HLA-C-restricted CMV-specific TCR beta clonotypes, and the single most frequent clonotype in two of eight donors was supplied by these HLA-C-restricted clonotypes.

Trimmed from V: 0 bases; trimmed from J: 6 bases; junction bases lacking a gene match: 3. Measured from the cysteine to the phenylalanine, the CDR3 is 15 residues long. The CDR3 DNA has 45 bases and is translated from base 1. In the germline V gene, CDR1 corresponds to SGHTA and CDR2 to FQGNSA. This clonotype originated in a human donor in good health (CMV status not recorded). Some clones in this sample may be carry-over from other donors' samples. Sequenced sample: PBMCs. The chain was built from TRBV7-2 and TRBJ2-7, with 12 bases aligning to TRBD1. For the CDR3, the sequence is CASSLAGQGASEQYF. The DNA sequence is given as TGTGCCAGCAGCTTAGCGGGACAGGGGGCAAGCGAGCAGTACTTC. Here the CDR3 is joined to the reference TRBV7-2 and TRBJ2-7 genes, and the full variable domain is: GAGVSQSPSNKVTEKGKDVELRCDPISGHTALYWYRQSLGQGLEFLIYFQGNSAPDKSGLPSDRFSAERTGGSVSTLTIQRTQQEDSAVYLCASSLAGQGASEQYFGPGTRLTVT.